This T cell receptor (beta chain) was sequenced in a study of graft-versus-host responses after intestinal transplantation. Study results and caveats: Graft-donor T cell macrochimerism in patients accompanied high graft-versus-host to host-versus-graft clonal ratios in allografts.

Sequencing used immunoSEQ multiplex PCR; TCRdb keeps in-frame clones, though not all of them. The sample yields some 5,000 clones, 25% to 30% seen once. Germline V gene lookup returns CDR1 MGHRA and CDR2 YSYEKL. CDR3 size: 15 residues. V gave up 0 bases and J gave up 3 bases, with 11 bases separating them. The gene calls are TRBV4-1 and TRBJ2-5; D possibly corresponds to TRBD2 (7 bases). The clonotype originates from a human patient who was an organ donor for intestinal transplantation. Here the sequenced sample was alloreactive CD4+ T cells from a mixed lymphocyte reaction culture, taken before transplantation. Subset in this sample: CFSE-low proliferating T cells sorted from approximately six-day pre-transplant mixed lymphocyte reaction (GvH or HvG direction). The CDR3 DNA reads TGCGCCAGCAGCCAAGATAGGGGGGGGGAAGAGACCCAGTACTTC. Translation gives CASSQDRGGEETQYF.